Following are 21 T cell receptor beta chains from one sample sequenced in a study of tumor-infiltrating lymphocytes in primary liver carcinoma (dated by TCRdb to between 2016 and 2019). Sequencing used an Illumina HiSeq 2500. Starting from approximately 0.5 ug total RNA, TCRbeta-specific cDNA was produced by reverse transcription with a constant-region primer and ProtoScript II reverse transcriptase. Construction of the TCRbeta libraries relied on three nested rounds of multiplex PCR, following a slightly modified ARM-PCR procedure. The first two PCR rounds used multiplex TRBV1-TRBV30 forward primers with a Cbeta reverse primer, each for roughly 11 cycles. The public reads were reprocessed in TCRdb via fastp at Q25 and MiXCR, keeping in-frame beta chains. Rows are unified per CDR3 protein, each entry keeping the most common DNA and genes. The sample yields about 190,000 distinct CDR3 sequences; 85% were counted once. Around a sixth of the sample is in the top ten clones.

Without any cell sorting, total RNA and DNA were extracted together from roughly 20-30 mg of bulk tissue using the AllPrep DNA/RNA mini kit. The specimen sequenced was tumor tissue from primary liver carcinoma. The receptor source for this set is a middle-aged man with primary liver carcinoma and hepatitis B virus infection.

There are many counts of this clonotype. V usage is TRBV6-1 and J usage is TRBJ1-5; tentatively, D is TRBD1 (5 bases). V lost 7 bases, J lost 0 bases, and 13 bases lay in between. The CDR3 consists of 15 residues. Germline CDR1 MNHNS, CDR2 SASEGT. CDR3 protein: CASNRDPNSNQPQHF. CDR3 DNA sequence: TGTGCCAGCAATCGGGACCCCAATAGCAATCAGCCCCAGCATTTT.

About this clonotype itself: A much larger clone lies a single base off, so this may be a read error. The rearrangement links TRBV28 to TRBJ1-5; no reliable D call. Germline V gene sequence: CDR1 MDHEN, CDR2 SYDVKM. V shed 5 bases and J shed 2 bases, with 13 bases lying between them. This CDR3 has 15 residues. The CDR3 DNA sequence: TGTGCCAGCAGTCCCGTCCCGGATGGCAATCAGCCCCAGCATTTT. Protein sequence: CASSPVPDGNQPQHF.

This clonotype was detected only once. This sequence may be a read error, since a much larger clone differs from it by one base. The chain couples TRBV6-4 to TRBJ2-2; tentative D call: TRBD2 (6 bases). This CDR3 is 14 amino acids long. Germline CDR1 is MRHNA and CDR2 is SNTAGT. CDR3 residues: CASSETSFAGELLF. CDR3 nucleotides: TGTGCCAGCAGTGAGACTAGTTTCGCCGGGGAGCTGTTGTTT.

The count of this clonotype is one. J is TRBJ2-5 and V is TRBV14, with 7 bases fitting TRBD2. Germline V gene sequence: CDR1 SGHDN, CDR2 FVKESK. V was pared by 8 bases and J by 4 bases, with 13 bases of the junction left unmatched. This CDR3 is 15 amino acids long. For the CDR3, the DNA is TGTGCCAGCGGCCTCCTCCCAGGGAGGGGAGAGACCCAGTACTTC. It translates to CASGLLPGRGETQYF.

As to this clonotype: Compared with germline, one end of the junction differs, possibly owing to a read error. The V and J genes are TRBV7-9 and TRBJ2-4; 13 bases match TRBD2. This CDR3 is built from 13 residues. Germline CDR1 SEHNR, CDR2 FQNEAQ (reference sequence). This chain's CDR3 is CASSPGLAGVPNF. The CDR3 DNA is TGTGCCAGCAGCCCTGGACTAGCGGGAGTTCCCAACTTC.

The V and J genes are TRBV12-3 or TRBV12-4 and TRBJ1-1; a possible D gene is TRBD1 (5 bases). The V end lost 7 bases, the J end lost 0 bases, and 12 bases lay between the germline ends. CDR3 length: 14 residues. The CDR3 sequence is CASIWVGLNTEAFF. CDR3 sequence (DNA): TGTGCCAGCATCTGGGTGGGGCTGAACACTGAAGCTTTCTTT.

This clonotype was picked up one time. In DNA, the CDR3 is TGTGCCAGTTATGGGGGACAGGAGGACAATGAGCAGTTCTTC. Protein product: CASYGGQEDNEQFF. The chain has TRBV28 and TRBJ2-1; 8 positions match TRBD1. The CDR3 loop spans 14 amino acids. V lost 9 bases to trimming and J lost 5 bases; unmatched junction nucleotides: 9. The germline V gene encodes CDR1 MDHEN and CDR2 SYDVKM.

As for this clonotype: Sequence at one end of the junction differs from germline and may be a read error. This CDR3 is CASSLNDRTNTDTHYF. For the CDR3, the DNA is TGCGCCAGCAGCTTGAACGACCGCACTAACACAGATACGCACTATTTT. The chain employs TRBV5-1 and TRBJ2-3, with D unresolved. In germline, CDR1 is SGHRS, CDR2 YFSETQ. The CDR3 covers 16 residues.

Details on this clonotype: The junction shows a germline mismatch at one end, possibly a read error. The chain recombines TRBV29-1 with TRBJ2-1; TRBD2 aligns across 7 bases. Looked up from germline, CDR1 is SQVTM and CDR2 is ANQGSEA. The CDR3 is 11 amino acids. CDR3 in amino acids: CSGGSGGEQIF. As DNA, the CDR3 is TGCAGCGGGGGCTCGGGAGGTGAGCAGATCTTC.

The table lists this clonotype with a count of one. The V and J genes are TRBV29-1 and TRBJ2-1; D unresolved. CDR1 is SQVTM, CDR2 ANQGSEA, per germline. The CDR3 is made up of 10 amino acids. The CDR3 DNA sequence: TGCAGTGCAGGACCTAATGAGCAGTTCTTC. Translation: CSAGPNEQFF.

This chain connects TRBV6-2 or TRBV6-3 to TRBJ2-3, with D hard to call. Germline CDR1 reads MNHEY; CDR2 reads SVGEGT. This CDR3 contains 12 residues. V shed 5 bases and J shed 15 bases, with 18 bases lying between them. The CDR3 reads CASSPNVLMHYF. In DNA, the CDR3 is TGTGCCAGCAGTCCCAATGTTTTAATGCACTATTTT.

The J gene is TRBJ1-2, the V gene TRBV29-1; a weak D match, TRBD1 (5 bases). V gave up 6 bases and J gave up 9 bases, with 17 bases separating them. Per germline, CDR1 SQVTM and CDR2 ANQGSEA. The CDR3 is made up of 12 amino acids. CDR3 bases: TGCAGCGTCATGACAGCGAGGGAGTGCTACACCTTC. Its protein is CSVMTARECYTF.

Details on this clonotype: One end of the junction is discordant with germline, which a read error may explain. V usage is TRBV5-1 and J usage is TRBJ2-7; 14 nucleotides match TRBD2. The CDR3 extends over 15 amino acids. CDR1 and CDR2 from the germline V gene are SGHRS and YFSETQ. CDR3 nucleotides: TGCGTCAGCAGCGTGGGGACTAGCGGGAGCCCCGAGCAGTATTTC. Its protein product is CVSSVGTSGSPEQYF.

In this sample, this clonotype turned up many times. The chain has TRBV29-1 and TRBJ2-1, with 8 bases that match TRBD2. Germline-derived CDR1 and CDR2 are SQVTM and ANQGSEA. Trimming cost V 3 bases and J 2 bases; bases outside gene matches: 6. The CDR3 extends over 15 amino acids. CDR3 amino acids: CSVEGTSGPYNEQFF. In DNA, the CDR3 is TGCAGCGTTGAGGGAACTAGCGGTCCCTACAATGAGCAGTTCTTC.

V and J are TRBV12-5 and TRBJ2-7; D may correspond to TRBD1 or TRBD2 (5 bases each). The CDR3 totals 13 residues. CDR1 is LGHNT and CDR2 is FRNRAP in the germline V gene. The CDR3 sequence: CACEGSGSYEQYF. The CDR3 DNA sequence: TGTGCCTGTGAGGGGAGCGGCTCCTACGAGCAGTACTTC. The full variable domain, with the rest looked up from reference TRBV12-5 and TRBJ2-7, is DARVTQTPRHKVTEMGQEVTMRCQPILGHNTVFWYRQTMMQGLELLAYFRNRAPLDDSGMPKDRFSAEMPDATLATLKIQPSEPRDSAVYFCACEGSGSYEQYFGPGTRLTVT.

Points on this clonotype: No conserved phenylalanine or tryptophan is present at the end of the CDR3, so a read error is the likely explanation. The V and J genes are TRBV4-1 and TRBJ1-6; 9 nucleotides line up with TRBD1. The V gene end was trimmed by 0 bases and the J gene end by 7 bases; junction bases not matched to a gene: 7. The CDR3 is 17 residues long. Germline values: CDR1 MGHRA, CDR2 YSYEKL. CDR3: CASSQDRGQGQNSPLHS. For the CDR3, the DNA is TGCGCCAGCAGCCAAGATCGGGGACAGGGCCAGAATTCACCCCTCCACTCT.

This clonotype has more than one count but fewer than ten. This may arise from a read error, as a much more abundant clone is one base away. The chain joins TRBV6-1 to TRBJ1-1; TRBD1 matches at 7 bases. V lost 5 bases and J lost 0; bases outside the gene matches: 3. Germline lookup yields CDR1 MNHNS and CDR2 SASEGT. The CDR3 runs to 14 residues. The CDR3 nucleotides are TGTGCCAGCAGTTTCGACAGGGTGAACACTGAAGCTTTCTTT. Translation: CASSFDRVNTEAFF.

Worth noting for this clonotype: Sequence at one end of the junction differs from germline and may be a read error. V gene TRBV7-9 combines with J gene TRBJ1-1, with D possibly TRBD1 on 5 matching bases. This CDR3 comprises 13 residues. Germline CDR1 reads SEHNR; CDR2 reads FQNEAQ (reference sequence). In DNA form, the CDR3 reads TGTGCCAGCAGCTTAAGTAGGCAGGGTGAAACTTTCTTT. Amino acid sequence: CASSLSRQGETFF.

A word on this clonotype: One end of the junction varies from germline; a read error may be responsible. This chain uses TRBV11-3 with TRBJ1-5, with TRBD1 as a possible D gene (5 bases). Germline values: CDR1 SGHNT, CDR2 YENEEA. The CDR3 is 15 amino acids. The CDR3 nucleotides are TGTGTCAGCAGCTTAGATCTGGGGGTAGCTCGGCCCCAGCATTTT. Protein product: CVSSLDLGVARPQHF.

This clonotype was observed a single time. This sequence joins TRBV11-2 and TRBJ2-6; perhaps D is TRBD1 or TRBD2 (5 bases each). With 5 bases removed from V and 0 bases from J, the gap between germline ends came to 26 bases. CDR1 and CDR2 from the germline V gene are SGHAT and FQNNGV. The CDR3 consists of 21 residues. The CDR3 DNA is TGTGCCAGCAGCATGAGGGAAGACAGTGGCATTTCCCTCTCTGGGGCCAACGTCCTGACTTTC. It yields the protein CASSMREDSGISLSGANVLTF.

As concerns this clonotype: A much larger clone differs from this one at a single base, so this may be a read error. This rearrangement joins TRBV29-1 to TRBJ2-1; 8 nucleotides match TRBD1. Germline V gives CDR1 SQVTM, CDR2 ANQGSEA. This CDR3 contains 13 residues. The CDR3 bases are TGCAACGTTGATCCAGGGGGCGGCAATGAGCAGTTCTTC. It codes for CNVDPGGGNEQFF.